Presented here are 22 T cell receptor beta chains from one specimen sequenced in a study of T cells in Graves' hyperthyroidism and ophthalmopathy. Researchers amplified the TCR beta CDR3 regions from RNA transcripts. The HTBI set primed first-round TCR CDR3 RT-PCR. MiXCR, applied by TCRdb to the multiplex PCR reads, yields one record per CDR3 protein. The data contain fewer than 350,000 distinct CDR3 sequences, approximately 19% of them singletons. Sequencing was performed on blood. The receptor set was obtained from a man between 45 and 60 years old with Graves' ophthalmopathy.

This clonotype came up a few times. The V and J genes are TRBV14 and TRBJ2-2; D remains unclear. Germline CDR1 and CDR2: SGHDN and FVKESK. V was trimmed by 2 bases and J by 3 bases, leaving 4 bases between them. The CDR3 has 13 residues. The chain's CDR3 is CASSQQHTGELFF. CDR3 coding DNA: TGTGCCAGCAGCCAACAACACACCGGGGAGCTGTTTTTT.

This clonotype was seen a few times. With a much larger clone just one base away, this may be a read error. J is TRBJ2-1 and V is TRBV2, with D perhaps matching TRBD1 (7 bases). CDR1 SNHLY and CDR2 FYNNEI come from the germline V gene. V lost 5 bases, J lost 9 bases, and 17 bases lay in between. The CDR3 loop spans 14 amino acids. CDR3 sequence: CASSPNRGGSEQFF. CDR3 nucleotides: TGTGCCAGCAGTCCCAACAGGGGAGGCAGTGAGCAGTTCTTC. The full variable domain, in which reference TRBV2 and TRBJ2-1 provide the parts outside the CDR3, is EPEVTQTPSHQVTQMGQEVILRCVPISNHLYFYWYRQILGQKVEFLVSFYNNEISEKSEIFDDQFSVERPDGSNFTLKIRSTKLEDSAMYFCASSPNRGGSEQFFGPGTRLTVL.

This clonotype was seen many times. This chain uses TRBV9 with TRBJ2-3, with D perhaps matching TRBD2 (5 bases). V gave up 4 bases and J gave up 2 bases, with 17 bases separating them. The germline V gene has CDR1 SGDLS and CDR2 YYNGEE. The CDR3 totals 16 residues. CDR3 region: CASSTSSEVLTDTQYF. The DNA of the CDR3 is TGTGCCAGCAGCACCAGCTCGGAGGTTCTCACAGATACGCAGTATTTT.

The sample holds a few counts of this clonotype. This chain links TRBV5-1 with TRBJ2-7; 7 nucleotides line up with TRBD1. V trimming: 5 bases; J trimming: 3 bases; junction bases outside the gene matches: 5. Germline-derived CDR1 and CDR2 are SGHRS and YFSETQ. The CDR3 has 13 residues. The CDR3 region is CASSWDSRYEQYF. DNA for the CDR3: TGCGCCAGCAGTTGGGACAGCCGCTACGAGCAGTACTTC.

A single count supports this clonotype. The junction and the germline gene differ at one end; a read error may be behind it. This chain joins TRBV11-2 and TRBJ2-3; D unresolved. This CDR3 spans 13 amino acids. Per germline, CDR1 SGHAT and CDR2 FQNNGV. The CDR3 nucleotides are TGTTCCAGCAGTCCACACAGCACAGATACGCAGTATTTT. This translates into CSSSPHSTDTQYF.

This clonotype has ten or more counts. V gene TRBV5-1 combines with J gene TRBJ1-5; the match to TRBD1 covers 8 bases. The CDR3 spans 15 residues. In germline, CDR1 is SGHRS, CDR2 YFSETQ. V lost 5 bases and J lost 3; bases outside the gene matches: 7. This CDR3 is CASREGTGDNQPQHF. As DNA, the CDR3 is TGCGCCAGCAGGGAGGGGACAGGCGACAATCAGCCCCAGCATTTT.

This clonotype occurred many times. CDR3 bases: TGTGCCAGCAGTCCCCGACCGAACAATCAGCCCCAGCATTTT. It encodes CASSPRPNNQPQHF. The chain combines TRBV28 with TRBJ1-5, with D unclear. This CDR3 is built from 14 residues. The germline V and J ends were trimmed by 5 bases and 3 bases, with 11 bases remaining between them. CDR1 and CDR2 from the germline V gene are MDHEN and SYDVKM. Drawing the rest from reference TRBV28 and TRBJ1-5, the complete variable domain is DVKVTQSSRYLVKRTGEKVFLECVQDMDHENMFWYRQDPGLGLRLIYFSYDVKMKEKGDIPEGYSVSREKKERFSLILESASTNQTSMYLCASSPRPNNQPQHFGDGTRLSIL.

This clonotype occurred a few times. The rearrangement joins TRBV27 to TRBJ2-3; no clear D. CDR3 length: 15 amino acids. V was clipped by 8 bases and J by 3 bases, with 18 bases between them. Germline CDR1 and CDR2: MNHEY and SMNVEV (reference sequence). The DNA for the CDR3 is TGTGCCAGCCGCCTTCAATCCCGCACGACAGATACGCAGTATTTT. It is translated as CASRLQSRTTDTQYF.

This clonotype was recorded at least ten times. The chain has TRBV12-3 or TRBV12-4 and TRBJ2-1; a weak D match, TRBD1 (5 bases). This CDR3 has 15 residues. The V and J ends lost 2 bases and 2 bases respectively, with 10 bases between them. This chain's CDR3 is CASSLSQGTYNEQFF. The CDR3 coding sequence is TGTGCCAGCAGTTTAAGCCAGGGAACCTACAATGAGCAGTTCTTC.

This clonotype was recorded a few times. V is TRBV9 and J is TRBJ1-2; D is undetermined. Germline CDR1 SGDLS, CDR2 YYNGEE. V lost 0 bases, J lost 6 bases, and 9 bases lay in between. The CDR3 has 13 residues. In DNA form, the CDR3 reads TGTGCCAGCAGCGTAGAGGCGGGGAATGGCTACACCTTC. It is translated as CASSVEAGNGYTF.

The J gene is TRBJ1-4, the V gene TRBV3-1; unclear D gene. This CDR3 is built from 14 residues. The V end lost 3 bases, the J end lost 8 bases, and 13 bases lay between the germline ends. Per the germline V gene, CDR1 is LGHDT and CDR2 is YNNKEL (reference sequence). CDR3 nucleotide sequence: TGTGCCAGCAGCCAGCGCACGGACGGGGAAAAACTGTTTTTT. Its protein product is CASSQRTDGEKLFF.

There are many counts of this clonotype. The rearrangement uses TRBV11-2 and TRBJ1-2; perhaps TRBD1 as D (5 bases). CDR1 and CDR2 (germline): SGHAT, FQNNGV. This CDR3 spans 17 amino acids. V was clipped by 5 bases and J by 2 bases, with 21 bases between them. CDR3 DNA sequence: TGTGCCAGCAGCCCCTTGGCAGGCAGGCGGGGGAACTATGGCTACACCTTC. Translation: CASSPLAGRRGNYGYTF. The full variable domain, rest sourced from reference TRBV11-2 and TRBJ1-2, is EAGVAQSPRYKIIEKRQSVAFWCNPISGHATLYWYQQILGQGPKLLIQFQNNGVVDDSQLPKDRFSAERLKGVDSTLKIQPAKLEDSAVYLCASSPLAGRRGNYGYTFGSGTRLTVV.

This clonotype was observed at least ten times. DNA for the CDR3: TGTGCCAGCAGTTTAACAGGCCTCGGACTAGCGGCGTACAATGAGCAGTTCTTC. Translating gives CASSLTGLGLAAYNEQFF. V and J are TRBV28 and TRBJ2-1; 10 bases match TRBD2. The CDR3 has 18 residues. Germline V gene sequence: CDR1 MDHEN, CDR2 SYDVKM. The junction had 11 bases not matched to a gene; V was cut back by 2 bases and J by 4 bases.

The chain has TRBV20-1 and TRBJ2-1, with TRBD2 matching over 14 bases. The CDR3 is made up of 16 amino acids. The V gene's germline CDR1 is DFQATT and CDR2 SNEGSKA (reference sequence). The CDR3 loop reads CSVRTSGRTSYNEQFF. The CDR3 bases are TGCAGCGTCCGGACTAGCGGGAGGACCTCCTACAATGAGCAGTTCTTC.

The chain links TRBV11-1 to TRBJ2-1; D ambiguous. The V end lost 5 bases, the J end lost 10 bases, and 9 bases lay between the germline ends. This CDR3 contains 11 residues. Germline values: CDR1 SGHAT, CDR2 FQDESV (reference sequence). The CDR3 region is CASSPSEEQFF. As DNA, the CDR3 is TGTGCCAGCAGCCCTTCTGAGGAGCAGTTCTTC.

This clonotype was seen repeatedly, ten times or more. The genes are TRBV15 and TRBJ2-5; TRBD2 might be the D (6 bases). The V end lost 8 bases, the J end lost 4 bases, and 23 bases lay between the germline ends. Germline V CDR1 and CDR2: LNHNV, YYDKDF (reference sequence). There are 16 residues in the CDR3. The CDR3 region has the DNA TGTGCCACCTCTTTTGGGGCCGATGGAGCGGGAGAGACCCAGTACTTC. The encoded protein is CATSFGADGAGETQYF.

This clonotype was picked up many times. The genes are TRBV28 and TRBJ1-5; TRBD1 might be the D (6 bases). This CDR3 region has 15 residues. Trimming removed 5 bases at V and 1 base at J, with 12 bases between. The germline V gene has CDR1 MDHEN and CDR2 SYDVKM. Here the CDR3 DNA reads TGTGCCAGCAGTCCACAGGGTGGGAGCAATCAGCCCCAGCATTTT. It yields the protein CASSPQGGSNQPQHF. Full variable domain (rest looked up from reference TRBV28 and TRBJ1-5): DVKVTQSSRYLVKRTGEKVFLECVQDMDHENMFWYRQDPGLGLRLIYFSYDVKMKEKGDIPEGYSVSREKKERFSLILESASTNQTSMYLCASSPQGGSNQPQHFGDGTRLSIL.

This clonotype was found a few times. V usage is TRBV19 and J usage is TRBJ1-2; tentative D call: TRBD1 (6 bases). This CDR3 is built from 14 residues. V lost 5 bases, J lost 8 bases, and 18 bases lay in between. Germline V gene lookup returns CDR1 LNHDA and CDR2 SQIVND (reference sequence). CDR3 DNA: TGTGCCAGTAGTCCGGGGGCCGCCAATCGAGGCTACACCTTC. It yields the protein CASSPGAANRGYTF.

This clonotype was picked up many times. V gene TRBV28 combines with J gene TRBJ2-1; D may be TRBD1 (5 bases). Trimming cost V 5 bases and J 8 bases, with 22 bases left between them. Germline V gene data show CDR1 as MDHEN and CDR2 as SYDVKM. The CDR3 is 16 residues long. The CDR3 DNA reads TGTGCCAGCAGTGAAACCTCAGGCAGGGCAGGCGATGAGCAGTTCTTC. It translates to CASSETSGRAGDEQFF.

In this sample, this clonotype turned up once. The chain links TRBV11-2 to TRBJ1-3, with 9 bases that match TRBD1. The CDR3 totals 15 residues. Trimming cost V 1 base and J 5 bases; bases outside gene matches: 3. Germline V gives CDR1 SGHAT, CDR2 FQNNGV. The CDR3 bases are TGTGCCAGCAGCTTAGCGGGACAGGGCCGAAACACCATATATTTT. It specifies CASSLAGQGRNTIYF.

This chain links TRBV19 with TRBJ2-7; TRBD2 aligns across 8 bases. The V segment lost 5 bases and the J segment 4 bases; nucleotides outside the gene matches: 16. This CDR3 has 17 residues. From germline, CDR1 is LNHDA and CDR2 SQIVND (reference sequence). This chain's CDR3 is CASSYRSGGAQAYEQYF. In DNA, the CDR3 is TGTGCCAGTAGTTACCGATCCGGGGGGGCCCAGGCGTACGAGCAGTACTTC.

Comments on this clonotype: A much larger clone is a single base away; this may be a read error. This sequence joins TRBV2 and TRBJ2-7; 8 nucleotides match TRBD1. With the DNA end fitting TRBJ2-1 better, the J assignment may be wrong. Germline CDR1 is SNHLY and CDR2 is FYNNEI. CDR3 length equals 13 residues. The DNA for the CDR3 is TGTGCCAGCAGAGGACAGGGATCCTACGAGCAGTTCTTC. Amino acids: CASRGQGSYEQFF.